Shown below are 4 T cell receptor beta chains from a single sample sequenced in a study of cytomegalovirus exposure and HLA in healthy donors. A multiplex PCR was run with 60 Vbeta primers and 13 Jbeta primers. The protocol was immunoSEQ multiplex PCR, while the TCRdb copy is restricted to in-frame clones and leaves out a portion. The sample has some 130,000 clones, more than 60% seen once; the top ten hold about a tenth. The material sequenced was PBMCs. Every receptor here comes from a middle-aged man in good health and CMV-seropositive.

This clone was seen once. The chain recombines TRBV2 with TRBJ2-5, with D unclear. TRBJ2-7 explains the end of the DNA better; the J call may be wrong. This CDR3 has 10 residues. From germline, CDR1 is SNHLY and CDR2 FYNNEI. The CDR3 sequence: CASRNYEQYF. The CDR3 region has the DNA TGTGCCAGCCGGAACTACGAGCAGTACTTC.

This clone was observed a few times. This chain links TRBV10-3 with TRBJ2-5, with TRBD2 identical over 7 bases. This CDR3 contains 15 residues. Trimming removed 9 bases from V and 0 bases from J; junction bases left unmatched: 10. The germline V gene has CDR1 ENHRY and CDR2 SYGVKD. The CDR3 region is CAIGSQAGNQETQYF. CDR3 DNA: TGTGCCATTGGGAGCCAAGCGGGGAACCAAGAGACCCAGTACTTC.

The J gene is TRBJ2-2, the V gene TRBV11-3, with a tentative D call TRBD1 (6 bases). The CDR3 has 13 amino acids. V lost 8 bases, J lost 3 bases, and 10 bases lay in between. The germline V gene encodes CDR1 SGHNT and CDR2 YENEEA. CDR3 coding DNA: TGTGCCAGCTCCAGGGGTGACACCGGGGAGCTGTTTTTT. Amino acid sequence: CASSRGDTGELFF.

The genes are TRBV11-1 and TRBJ1-1; D is ambiguous. The CDR3 runs to 12 residues. Trimming stripped 6 bases from V and 3 bases from J, with 8 bases between. Germline lookup yields CDR1 SGHAT and CDR2 FQDESV (reference sequence). The CDR3 sequence: CASRAIDTEAFF. DNA for the CDR3: TGTGCCAGCAGGGCCATTGACACTGAAGCTTTCTTT.